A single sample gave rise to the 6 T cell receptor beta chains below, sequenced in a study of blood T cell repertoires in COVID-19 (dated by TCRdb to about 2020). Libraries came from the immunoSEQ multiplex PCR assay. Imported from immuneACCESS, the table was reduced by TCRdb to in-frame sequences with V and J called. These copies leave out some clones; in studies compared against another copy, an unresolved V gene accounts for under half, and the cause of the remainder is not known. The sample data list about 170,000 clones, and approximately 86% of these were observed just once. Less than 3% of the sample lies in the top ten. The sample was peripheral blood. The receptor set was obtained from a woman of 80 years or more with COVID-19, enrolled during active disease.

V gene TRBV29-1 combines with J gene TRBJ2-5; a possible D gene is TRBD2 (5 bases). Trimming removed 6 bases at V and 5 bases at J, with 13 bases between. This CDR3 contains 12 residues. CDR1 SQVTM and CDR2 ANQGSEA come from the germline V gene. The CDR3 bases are TGCAGCGTCGGTGGAGGCGGGGAGACCCAGTACTTC. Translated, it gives CSVGGGGETQYF.

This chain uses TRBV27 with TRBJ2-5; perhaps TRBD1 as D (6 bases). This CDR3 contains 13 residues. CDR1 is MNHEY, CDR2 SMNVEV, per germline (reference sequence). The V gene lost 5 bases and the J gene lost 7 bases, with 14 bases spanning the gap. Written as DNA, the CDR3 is TGTGCCAGCAGTCCGACAGGTGACGGGACCCAGTACTTC. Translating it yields CASSPTGDGTQYF.

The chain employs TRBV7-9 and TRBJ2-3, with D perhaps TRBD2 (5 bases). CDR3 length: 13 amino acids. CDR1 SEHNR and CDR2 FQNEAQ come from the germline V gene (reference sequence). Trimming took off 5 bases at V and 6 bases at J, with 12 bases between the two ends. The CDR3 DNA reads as TGTGCCAGCAGCCCGACTACTTCTGATACGCAGTATTTT. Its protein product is CASSPTTSDTQYF.

In DNA, the CDR3 is TGTGCCAGCAGCGGACTTACAGGGAACGGATCACCCCTCCACTTT. Translation gives CASSGLTGNGSPLHF. The chain links TRBV9 to TRBJ1-6, with TRBD1 as a possible D gene (6 bases). V lost 3 bases, J lost 10 bases, and 17 bases lay in between. This CDR3 region has 15 residues. The germline gives CDR1 SGDLS, CDR2 YYNGEE.

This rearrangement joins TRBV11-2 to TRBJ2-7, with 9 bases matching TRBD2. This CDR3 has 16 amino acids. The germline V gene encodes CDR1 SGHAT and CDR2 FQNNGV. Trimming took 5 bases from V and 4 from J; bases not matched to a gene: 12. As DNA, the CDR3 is TGTGCCAGCAGCCGCATTAGCGGGAGAACAGTGTACGAGCAGTACTTC. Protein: CASSRISGRTVYEQYF. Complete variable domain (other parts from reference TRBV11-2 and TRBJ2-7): EAGVAQSPRYKIIEKRQSVAFWCNPISGHATLYWYQQILGQGPKLLIQFQNNGVVDDSQLPKDRFSAERLKGVDSTLKIQPAKLEDSAVYLCASSRISGRTVYEQYFGPGTRLTVT.

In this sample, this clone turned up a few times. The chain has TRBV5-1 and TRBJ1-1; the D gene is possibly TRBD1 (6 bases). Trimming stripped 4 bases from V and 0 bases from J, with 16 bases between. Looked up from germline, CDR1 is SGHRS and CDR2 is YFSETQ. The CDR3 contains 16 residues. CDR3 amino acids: CASSELQGGLNTEAFF. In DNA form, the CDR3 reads TGCGCCAGCAGCGAGTTACAGGGTGGCCTGAACACTGAAGCTTTCTTT.